The 20 T cell receptor beta chains presented below share a single source sample, sequenced in a study of T cell responses to AZD1222 COVID-19 vaccine (dated by TCRdb to the early 2020s). The method was the immunoSEQ multiplex PCR assay. The clones in this table, taken by TCRdb from immuneACCESS, are in-frame only. Not every clone is retained; where verified, under half of the shortfall comes from an unresolved V gene, and the cause of the rest is unknown. This sample comprises 140,000 or so clones, about 90% of them detected only once. Clones ranked in the top ten supply 6.5% to 8% of the sample. The time point label of this sample denotes: about 28 days (+/-7) after the second vaccine dose. The treatment or condition tag for this specimen amounts to: meningococcal conjugate vaccine given as trial control. Here the sequenced sample was peripheral blood, taken 28 days after the second dose of the MenACWY control vaccine. Receptors were obtained from an adult who received the MenACWY meningococcal vaccine as a control.

The chain recombines TRBV12-3 or TRBV12-4 with TRBJ2-7; D could derive from TRBD1 or TRBD2 (5 bases each). V was clipped by 3 bases and J by 8 bases, with 14 bases between them. The CDR3 is 13 residues long. Here the CDR3 reads CASSFRDPEQQYF. The CDR3 bases are TGTGCCAGCAGTTTTAGGGACCCCGAACAGCAGTACTTC.

The genes are TRBV15 and TRBJ1-5; possible D gene TRBD1, 5 bases. V lost 5 bases and J lost 5, with 13 bases in between. Germline assignment: CDR1 LNHNV and CDR2 YYDKDF (reference sequence). CDR3 length: 14 residues. The CDR3 protein is CATSGQGMDQPQHF. CDR3 nucleotides: TGTGCCACCAGCGGGCAGGGAATGGATCAGCCCCAGCATTTT.

This chain links TRBV19 with TRBJ1-4, with TRBD1 matching 7 bases. Germline CDR1 LNHDA, CDR2 SQIVND (reference sequence). V lost 5 bases, J lost 8 bases, and 11 bases stayed unmatched. The CDR3 runs 15 residues. CDR3: CASSFLGGQIEKLFF. The CDR3, as DNA: TGTGCCAGTAGTTTCCTGGGGGGACAGATCGAAAAACTGTTTTTT. The variable domain in full, with the rest retrieved from reference TRBV19 and TRBJ1-4, is DGGITQSPKYLFRKEGQNVTLSCEQNLNHDAMYWYRQDPGQGLRLIYYSQIVNDFQKGDIAEGYSVSREKKESFPLTVTSAQKNPTAFYLCASSFLGGQIEKLFFGSGTQLSVL.

The chain joins TRBV5-1 to TRBJ2-5; 7 bases align to TRBD1. V shed 5 bases, J shed 2 bases, and the junction held 9 bases outside the gene matches. The CDR3 covers 15 residues. Germline CDR1 reads SGHRS; CDR2 reads YFSETQ. As DNA, the CDR3 is TGCGCCAGCAGGGACCGACAGGGCGAACAAGAGACCCAGTACTTC. The encoded protein is CASRDRQGEQETQYF. Full variable domain (rest looked up from reference TRBV5-1 and TRBJ2-5): KAGVTQTPRYLIKTRGQQVTLSCSPISGHRSVSWYQQTPGQGLQFLFEYFSETQRNKGNFPGRFSGRQFSNSRSEMNVSTLELGDSALYLCASRDRQGEQETQYFGPGTRLLVL.

V gene TRBV28 combines with J gene TRBJ1-3; TRBD1 matches at 9 bases. J gave up 2 bases and V 6 bases, and 5 bases lay outside the gene matches. CDR3 length: 15 residues. Germline CDR1 is MDHEN and CDR2 is SYDVKM. CDR3 region: CASRSWTGAGNTIYF. CDR3 sequence (DNA): TGTGCCAGCAGGTCGTGGACAGGGGCTGGAAACACCATATATTTT.

V is TRBV6-2 or TRBV6-3 and J is TRBJ1-2; a possible D gene is TRBD1 (5 bases). This CDR3 has 13 amino acids. Trimming took 5 bases from V and 4 from J, leaving 11 bases between them. The germline CDR1 and CDR2 sequences are MNHEY and SVGEGT. The CDR3 sequence is CASSTSTGYGYTF. The CDR3 DNA sequence: TGTGCCAGCAGTACATCCACAGGCTATGGCTACACCTTC.

The chain links TRBV10-3 to TRBJ1-1; D is undetermined. Germline assignment: CDR1 ENHRY and CDR2 SYGVKD. The length of the CDR3 is 15 residues. The ends were cut back, 0 bases at V and 1 base at J, with 9 bases in the middle. Written as DNA, the CDR3 is TGTGCCATCAGTGAGTCGTGGGAGCAGAACACTGAAGCTTTCTTT. Its protein product is CAISESWEQNTEAFF.

V is TRBV5-6 and J is TRBJ1-2; 9 bases map to TRBD1. V gave up 4 bases and J gave up 4 bases; unmatched junction bases: 5. The CDR3 covers 14 residues. In germline, CDR1 is SGHDT, CDR2 YYEEEE. The CDR3 DNA sequence: TGTGCCAGCAGCCGGTGGGACAGGGTCTATGGCTACACCTTC. Protein product: CASSRWDRVYGYTF.

The V gene is TRBV10-1, the J gene TRBJ2-3; 11 bases are a match to TRBD2. Germline trimming cut 8 bases from V and 3 bases from J; bases unmatched to any gene: 4. Germline lookup yields CDR1 WNHNN and CDR2 SYGVQD (reference sequence). CDR3 size: 14 residues. CDR3 nucleotides: TGCGCCAGCTCTGCTAGCGGGAGGACAGATACGCAGTATTTT. It encodes CASSASGRTDTQYF.

The chain recombines TRBV18 with TRBJ2-1; TRBD2 agrees at 10 bases. J gave up 5 bases and V 6 bases, and 7 bases lay outside the gene matches. The CDR3 length is 15 residues. Germline V CDR1 and CDR2: KGHSH, LQKENI. The CDR3 DNA sequence: TGTGCCAGCTCGCGAACTAGCGGGATAGACAATGAGCAGTTCTTC. This codes for CASSRTSGIDNEQFF. Full variable domain (outside the CDR3, taken from reference TRBV18 and TRBJ2-1): NAGVMQNPRHLVRRRGQEARLRCSPMKGHSHVYWYRQLPEEGLKFMVYLQKENIIDESGMPKERFSAEFPKEGPSILRIQQVVRGDSAAYFCASSRTSGIDNEQFFGPGTRLTVL.

The genes are TRBV7-2 and TRBJ2-1, with 7 bases fitting TRBD1. This CDR3 is built from 18 residues. With 5 bases clipped from V and 6 bases from J, the junction kept 19 bases outside the gene matches. Germline V gene data show CDR1 as SGHTA and CDR2 as FQGNSA. CDR3 loop: CASSLLDRSNLHGNEQFF. In DNA form, the CDR3 reads TGTGCCAGCAGCCTTCTGGACAGGAGCAACCTTCACGGCAATGAGCAGTTCTTC.

V gene TRBV14 combines with J gene TRBJ2-3; D is possibly TRBD2 (7 bases). This CDR3 has 17 amino acids. With 1 base removed from V and 2 bases from J, the gap between germline ends came to 16 bases. Germline CDR1 is SGHDN and CDR2 is FVKESK. The CDR3 region is CASSQGGGLLITDTQYF. The CDR3 nucleotides are TGTGCCAGCAGCCAAGGGGGGGGCTTACTGATCACAGATACGCAGTATTTT.

In this sample, this clone turned up a few times. This chain connects TRBV9 to TRBJ2-7; D not resolved. Trimming took 0 bases from V and 4 from J, leaving 14 bases between them. The V gene's germline CDR1 is SGDLS and CDR2 YYNGEE. This CDR3 is built from 15 residues. The CDR3 region has the DNA TGTGCCAGCAGCGTAGGTGATGGGCCTACATACGAGCAGTACTTC. Its protein is CASSVGDGPTYEQYF.

CDR3 amino acids: CAWSVQGNQETQYF. The CDR3 coding sequence is TGTGCCTGGAGTGTACAGGGGAATCAAGAGACCCAGTACTTC. The chain recombines TRBV30 with TRBJ2-5, with 7 bases identical to TRBD1. Trimming at V came to 0 bases and at J to 2 bases, leaving 3 bases not matched to a gene. Germline V gene sequence: CDR1 GTSNPN, CDR2 SVGIG (reference sequence). This CDR3 has 14 amino acids.

The chain employs TRBV3-1 (or the pseudogene TRBV3-2) and TRBJ2-7; 9 bases are shared with TRBD2. CDR1 and CDR2 from the germline V gene are LGHDT and YNNKEL (reference sequence). This CDR3 is built from 16 residues. The junction had 10 bases not matched to a gene; V was cut back by 4 bases and J by 3 bases. The CDR3, as DNA: TGTGCCAGCAGCCCAACACAGACTAGCGGATACTACGAGCAGTACTTC. Amino acids: CASSPTQTSGYYEQYF.

The rearrangement joins TRBV28 to TRBJ2-6; a weak D match, TRBD1 (9 bases). Germline CDR1 MDHEN, CDR2 SYDVKM. Trimming cost V 5 bases and J 1 base, with 18 bases left between them. The CDR3 loop spans 18 amino acids. This chain's CDR3 is CASSLSGTGKSGANVLTF. The CDR3 DNA reads as TGTGCCAGCAGTCTTAGCGGGACAGGGAAATCTGGGGCCAACGTCCTGACTTTC. The entire variable domain, with the rest obtained from reference TRBV28 and TRBJ2-6, is as follows: DVKVTQSSRYLVKRTGEKVFLECVQDMDHENMFWYRQDPGLGLRLIYFSYDVKMKEKGDIPEGYSVSREKKERFSLILESASTNQTSMYLCASSLSGTGKSGANVLTFGAGSRLTVL.

The CDR3 bases are TGTGCCAGCAGCTTAACTGGAAAAGCCTACGAGCAGTACTTC. Translating it yields CASSLTGKAYEQYF. The chain employs TRBV7-2 and TRBJ2-7, with D hard to call. Looked up from germline, CDR1 is SGHTA and CDR2 is FQGNSA. The ends were cut back, 2 bases at V and 2 bases at J, with 10 bases in the middle. The CDR3 has 14 residues.

The sample holds a few counts of this clone. The rearrangement uses TRBV11-1 and TRBJ2-3; tentatively, D is TRBD2 (6 bases). Germline V gene lookup returns CDR1 SGHAT and CDR2 FQDESV (reference sequence). The V and J ends lost 5 bases and 0 bases respectively, with 12 bases between them. The CDR3 contains 15 residues. The CDR3 loop reads CASSLLGGSTDTQYF. Here the CDR3 DNA reads TGTGCCAGCAGCCTTCTCGGGGGTAGCACAGATACGCAGTATTTT. The full variable domain, in which reference TRBV11-1 and TRBJ2-3 provide the parts outside the CDR3, is EAEVAQSPRYKITEKSQAVAFWCDPISGHATLYWYRQILGQGPELLVQFQDESVVDDSQLPKDRFSAERLKGVDSTLKIQPAELGDSAMYLCASSLLGGSTDTQYFGPGTRLTVL.

This chain joins TRBV9 and TRBJ2-3; 7 bases agree with TRBD1. This CDR3 is built from 15 residues. Germline values: CDR1 SGDLS, CDR2 YYNGEE. The V gene end was trimmed by 4 bases and the J gene end by 3 bases; junction bases not matched to a gene: 8. CDR3 amino acids: CASSPRQGVTDTQYF. The CDR3 coding sequence is TGTGCCAGCAGCCCCAGGCAGGGGGTGACAGATACGCAGTATTTT.

The chain is built from TRBV28 and TRBJ1-4; D perhaps matches TRBD1 (5 bases). The CDR3 is 16 amino acids. The V gene's germline CDR1 is MDHEN and CDR2 SYDVKM. V was trimmed by 4 bases and J by 8 bases, leaving 20 bases between them. The CDR3 spells CASSSTRDGGFEKLFF. Here the CDR3 DNA reads TGTGCCAGCAGTTCTACCAGGGACGGGGGATTCGAAAAACTGTTTTTT.